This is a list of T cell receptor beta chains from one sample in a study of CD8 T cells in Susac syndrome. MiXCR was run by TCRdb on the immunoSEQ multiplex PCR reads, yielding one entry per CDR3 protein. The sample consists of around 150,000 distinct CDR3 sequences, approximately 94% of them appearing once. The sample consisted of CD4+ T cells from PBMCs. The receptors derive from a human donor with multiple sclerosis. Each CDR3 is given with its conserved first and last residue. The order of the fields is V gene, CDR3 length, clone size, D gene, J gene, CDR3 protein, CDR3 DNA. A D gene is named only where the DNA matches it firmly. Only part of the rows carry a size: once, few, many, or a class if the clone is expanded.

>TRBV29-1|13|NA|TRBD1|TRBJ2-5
CSGQGEARGTQYF
TGCAGCGGACAGGGGGAGGCCCGGGGGACCCAGTACTTC
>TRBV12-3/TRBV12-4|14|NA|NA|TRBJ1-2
CASRHVQTGHGYTF
TGTGCCAGCAGGCACGTGCAGACGGGCCATGGCTACACCTTC
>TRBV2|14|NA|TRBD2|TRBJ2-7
CASSDRAGSYEQYF
TGTGCCAGCAGTGATAGAGCGGGATCCTACGAGCAGTACTTC
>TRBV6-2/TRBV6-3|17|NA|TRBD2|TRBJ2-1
CASINGGLAGGYQGQFF
TGTGCCAGCATTAACGGGGGTCTAGCGGGAGGTTACCAGGGGCAGTTCTTC
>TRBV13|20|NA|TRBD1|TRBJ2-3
CASSSYPFLARDRGTDTQYF
TGTGCCAGCAGCTCGTATCCTTTTTTAGCCCGGGACAGAGGCACAGATACGCAGTATTTT
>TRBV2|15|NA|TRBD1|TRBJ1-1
CASSSTGTVNTEAFF
TGTGCCAGCAGTTCCACCGGGACAGTGAACACTGAAGCTTTCTTT
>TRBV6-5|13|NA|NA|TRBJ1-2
CASSPLTNYGYTF
TGTGCCAGCAGTCCCCTGACCAACTATGGCTACACCTTC
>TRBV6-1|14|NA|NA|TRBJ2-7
CASSEEGSTYEQYF
TGTGCCAGCAGTGAAGAAGGCAGTACCTACGAGCAGTACTTC
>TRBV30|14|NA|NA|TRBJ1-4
CACQRTVHNEKLFF
TGTGCCTGCCAAAGGACAGTACATAATGAAAAACTGTTTTTT
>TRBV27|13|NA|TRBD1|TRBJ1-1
CASSRDRLGRAFF
TGTGCCAGCAGTCGGGACAGGCTCGGGAGAGCTTTCTTT
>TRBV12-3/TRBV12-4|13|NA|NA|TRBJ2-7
CASSVDRRGEQYF
TGTGCCAGCAGCGTGGACAGAAGGGGCGAGCAGTACTTC
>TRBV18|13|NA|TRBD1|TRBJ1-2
CASSPGQVDGYTF
TGTGCCAGCTCACCAGGACAGGTCGATGGCTACACCTTC
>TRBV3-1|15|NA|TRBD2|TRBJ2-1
CASSLPDSGRNEQFF
TGTGCCAGCAGCCTACCGGATAGCGGGAGGAATGAGCAGTTCTTC
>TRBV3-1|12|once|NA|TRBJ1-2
CASSRDYDGYTF
TGTGCCAGCAGCCGGGACTATGACGGCTACACCTTC
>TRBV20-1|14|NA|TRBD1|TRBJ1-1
CSANGGTANTEAFF
TGCAGTGCTAACGGCGGGACAGCTAACACTGAAGCTTTCTTT
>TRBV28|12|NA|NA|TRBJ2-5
CASVVPGETQYF
TGTGCCAGCGTGGTCCCCGGGGAGACCCAGTACTTC
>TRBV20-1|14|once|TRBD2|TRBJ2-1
CSAIAGGPYNEQFF
TGCAGTGCGATAGCGGGCGGGCCCTACAATGAGCAGTTCTTC
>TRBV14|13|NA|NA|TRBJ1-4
CASSPRLDEKLFF
TGTGCCAGCAGCCCCAGGTTGGATGAAAAACTGTTTTTT
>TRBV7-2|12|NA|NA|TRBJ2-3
CASSYYTDTQYF
TGTGCCAGCAGCTACTACACAGATACGCAGTATTTT
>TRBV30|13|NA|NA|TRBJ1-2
CAWLKGTLEGYTF
TGTGCCTGGCTTAAGGGGACCTTGGAGGGCTACACCTTC
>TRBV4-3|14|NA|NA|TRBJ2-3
CASSQAPGTDTQYF
TGCGCCAGCAGCCAAGCCCCAGGGACAGATACGCAGTATTTT
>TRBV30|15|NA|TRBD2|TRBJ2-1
CAWSYPREGRNEQFF
TGTGCCTGGAGTTACCCGAGGGAGGGCCGGAATGAGCAGTTCTTC
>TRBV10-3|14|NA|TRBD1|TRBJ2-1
CAISDGRGSNEQFF
TGTGCCATCAGTGATGGCAGGGGGTCCAATGAGCAGTTCTTC
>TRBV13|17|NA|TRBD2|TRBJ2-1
CASSRRIAGVVYNEQFF
TGTGCCAGCAGCCGCCGAATAGCGGGAGTTGTATACAATGAGCAGTTCTTC
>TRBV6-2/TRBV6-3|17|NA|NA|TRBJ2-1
CASRNYPRVPPYNEQFF
TGTGCCAGCAGAAATTACCCCAGGGTTCCCCCTTACAATGAGCAGTTCTTC
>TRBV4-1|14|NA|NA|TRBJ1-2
CASSQAGGLPGYTF
TGCGCCAGCAGCCAAGCGGGCGGACTGCCGGGGTACACCTTC
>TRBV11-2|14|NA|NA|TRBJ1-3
CASSFIDSGNTIYF
TGTGCCAGCAGCTTCATTGACTCGGGAAACACCATATATTTT
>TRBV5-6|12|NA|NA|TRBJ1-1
CASSRWNTEAFF
TGTGCCAGCAGTCGGTGGAACACTGAAGCTTTCTTT
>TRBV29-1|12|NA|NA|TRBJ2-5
CSQVGAGKTQYF
TGCAGCCAGGTCGGGGCCGGGAAGACCCAGTACTTC
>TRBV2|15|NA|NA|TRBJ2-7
CASSEGRIRKDEQYF
TGTGCCAGCAGTGAAGGACGGATCAGGAAAGACGAGCAGTACTTC
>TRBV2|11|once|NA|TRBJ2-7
CASTKAYEQYF
TGTGCCAGCACGAAAGCCTACGAGCAGTACTTC
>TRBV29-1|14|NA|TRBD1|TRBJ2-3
CSGNTGGGTDTQYF
TGCAGCGGCAACACAGGGGGCGGCACAGATACGCAGTATTTT
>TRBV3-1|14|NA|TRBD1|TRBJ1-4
CASTKKGAGEKLFF
TGTGCCAGCACTAAGAAGGGGGCAGGGGAAAAACTGTTTTTT
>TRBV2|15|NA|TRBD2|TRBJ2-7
CASEWGSGIGSEQYF
TGTGCCAGCGAGTGGGGTAGCGGGATCGGGTCTGAGCAGTACTTC
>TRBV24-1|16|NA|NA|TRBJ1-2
CATSDPAETSNYGYTF
TGTGCCACCAGTGACCCGGCAGAGACCTCTAACTATGGCTACACCTTC
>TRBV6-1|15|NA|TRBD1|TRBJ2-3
CASSGGTGSTDTQYF
TGTGCCAGCAGTGGAGGGACAGGGAGCACAGATACGCAGTATTTT
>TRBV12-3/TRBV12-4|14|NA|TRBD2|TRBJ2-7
CASSSGLGGDEQYF
TGTGCCAGCAGTTCGGGACTAGGAGGGGACGAGCAGTACTTC
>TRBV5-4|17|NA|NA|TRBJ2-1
CASSGGAGTSSYNEQFF
TGTGCCAGCAGCGGAGGAGCCGGGACAAGCTCCTACAATGAGCAGTTCTTC
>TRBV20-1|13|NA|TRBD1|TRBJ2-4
CSAGRQGGNIQYF
TGCAGTGCTGGCCGACAGGGGGGAAACATTCAGTACTTC
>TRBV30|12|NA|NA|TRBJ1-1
CAWSLGYTEAFF
TGTGCCTGGAGTCTGGGGTACACTGAAGCTTTCTTT
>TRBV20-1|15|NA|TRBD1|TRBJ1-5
CSARGGQGAVGPQHF
TGCAGTGCCCGGGGGGGGCAGGGGGCGGTGGGGCCCCAGCATTTT
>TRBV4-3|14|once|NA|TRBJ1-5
CASSQAAGKQPQHF
TGCGCCAGCAGCCAAGCTGCAGGAAAGCAGCCCCAGCATTTT
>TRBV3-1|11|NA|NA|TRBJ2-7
CASSQQYEQYF
TGTGCCAGCAGCCAACAGTACGAGCAGTACTTC
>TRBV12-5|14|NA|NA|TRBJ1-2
CASGLSSDDYGYTF
TGTGCTAGTGGTTTGAGCAGTGACGACTATGGCTACACCTTC
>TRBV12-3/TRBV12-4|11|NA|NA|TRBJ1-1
CASSVQWRAFF
TGTGCCAGCAGTGTACAGTGGAGGGCTTTCTTT
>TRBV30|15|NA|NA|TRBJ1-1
CAWSVAGMVNTEAFF
TGTGCCTGGAGTGTAGCGGGCATGGTCAACACTGAAGCTTTCTTT
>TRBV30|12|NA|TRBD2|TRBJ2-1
CAWRRAAGRPFF
TGTGCCTGGAGACGAGCAGCGGGAAGGCCGTTCTTC
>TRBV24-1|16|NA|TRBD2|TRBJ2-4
CATSDSRSSGENIQYF
TGTGCCACCAGTGATTCCCGGTCTAGCGGGGAAAACATTCAGTACTTC
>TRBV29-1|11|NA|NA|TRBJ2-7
CSVRTVYEQYF
TGCAGCGTCCGGACAGTCTACGAGCAGTACTTC
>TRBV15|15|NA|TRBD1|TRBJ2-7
CATSRGMGQSYEQYF
TGTGCCACCAGCAGAGGCATGGGACAGTCCTACGAGCAGTACTTC
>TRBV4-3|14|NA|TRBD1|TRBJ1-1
CASRRQGVNTEAFF
TGCGCCAGCAGGAGACAGGGTGTGAACACTGAAGCTTTCTTT